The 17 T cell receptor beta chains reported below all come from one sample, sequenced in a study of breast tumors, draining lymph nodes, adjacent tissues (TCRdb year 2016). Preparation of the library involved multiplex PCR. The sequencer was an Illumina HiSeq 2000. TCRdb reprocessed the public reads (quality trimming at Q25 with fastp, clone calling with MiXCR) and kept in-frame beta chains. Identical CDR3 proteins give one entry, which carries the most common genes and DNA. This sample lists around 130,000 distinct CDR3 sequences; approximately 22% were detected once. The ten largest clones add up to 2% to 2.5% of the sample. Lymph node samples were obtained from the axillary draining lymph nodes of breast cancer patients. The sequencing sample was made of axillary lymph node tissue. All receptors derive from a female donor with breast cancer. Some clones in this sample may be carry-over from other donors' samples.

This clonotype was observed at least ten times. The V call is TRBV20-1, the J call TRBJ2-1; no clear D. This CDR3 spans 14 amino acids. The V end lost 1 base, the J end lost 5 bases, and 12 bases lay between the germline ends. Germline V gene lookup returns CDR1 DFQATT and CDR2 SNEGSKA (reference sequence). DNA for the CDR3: TGCAGTGCTAGAGGTCAGTCGGGCCACAATGAGCAGTTCTTC. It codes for CSARGQSGHNEQFF.

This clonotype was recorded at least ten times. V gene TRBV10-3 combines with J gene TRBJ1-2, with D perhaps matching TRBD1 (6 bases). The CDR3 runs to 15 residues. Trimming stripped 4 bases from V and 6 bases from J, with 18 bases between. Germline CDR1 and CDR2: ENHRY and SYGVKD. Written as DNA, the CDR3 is TGTGCCATCAGTGGGACAGCCGTTAGTAGAAATGGCTACACCTTC. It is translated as CAISGTAVSRNGYTF.

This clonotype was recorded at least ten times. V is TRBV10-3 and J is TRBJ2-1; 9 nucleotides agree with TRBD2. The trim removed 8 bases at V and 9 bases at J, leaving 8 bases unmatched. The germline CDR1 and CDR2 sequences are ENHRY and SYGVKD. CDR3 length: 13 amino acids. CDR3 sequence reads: CAIRLAGTFEQFF. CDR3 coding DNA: TGTGCCATCCGGCTAGCGGGAACTTTTGAGCAGTTCTTC.

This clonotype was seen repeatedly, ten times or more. The CDR3 sequence is CASSLRGGNTIYF. The CDR3 nucleotides are TGTGCCAGCAGTTTACGGGGGGGGAACACCATATATTTT. The V and J genes are TRBV12-3 or TRBV12-4 and TRBJ1-3; possibly TRBD1 for D (5 bases). The CDR3 sequence is 13 residues long. With 2 bases removed from V and 7 bases from J, the gap between germline ends came to 9 bases.

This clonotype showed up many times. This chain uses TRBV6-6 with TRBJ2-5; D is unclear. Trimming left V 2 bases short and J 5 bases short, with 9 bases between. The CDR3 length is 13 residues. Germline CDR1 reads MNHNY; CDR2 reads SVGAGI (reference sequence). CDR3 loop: CASSYVQVETQYF. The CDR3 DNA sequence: TGTGCCAGCAGTTACGTCCAGGTTGAGACCCAGTACTTC.

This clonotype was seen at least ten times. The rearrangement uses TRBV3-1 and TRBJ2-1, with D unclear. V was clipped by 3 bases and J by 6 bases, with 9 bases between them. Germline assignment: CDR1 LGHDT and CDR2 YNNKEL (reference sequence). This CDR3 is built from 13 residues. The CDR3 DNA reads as TGTGCCAGCAGCCAGTTCCTTATCAATGAGCAGTTCTTC. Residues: CASSQFLINEQFF.

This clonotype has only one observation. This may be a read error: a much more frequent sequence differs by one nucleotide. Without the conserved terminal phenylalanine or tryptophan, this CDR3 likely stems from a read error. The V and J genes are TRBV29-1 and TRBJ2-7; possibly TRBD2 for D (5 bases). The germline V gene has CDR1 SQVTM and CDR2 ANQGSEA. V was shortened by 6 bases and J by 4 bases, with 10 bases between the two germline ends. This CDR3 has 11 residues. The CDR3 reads CSVSTGYEQYL. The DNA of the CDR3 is TGCAGCGTCTCGACGGGGTACGAGCAGTACCTC.

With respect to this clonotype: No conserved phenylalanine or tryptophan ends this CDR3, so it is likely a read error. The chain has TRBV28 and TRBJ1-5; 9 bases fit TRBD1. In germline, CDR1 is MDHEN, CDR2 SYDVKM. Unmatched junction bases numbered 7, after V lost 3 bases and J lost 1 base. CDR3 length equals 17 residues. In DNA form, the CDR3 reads TGTGCCAGCAGTTTCCCGTCTGGGACAGGGAGCAATCAGCCCCAGCATCTT. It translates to CASSFPSGTGSNQPQHL.

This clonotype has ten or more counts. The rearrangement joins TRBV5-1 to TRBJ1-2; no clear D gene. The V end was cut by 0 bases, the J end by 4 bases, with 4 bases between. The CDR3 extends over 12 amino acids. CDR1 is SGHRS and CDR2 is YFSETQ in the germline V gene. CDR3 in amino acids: CASSLEGYGYTF. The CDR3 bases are TGCGCCAGCAGCTTGGAAGGCTATGGCTACACCTTC. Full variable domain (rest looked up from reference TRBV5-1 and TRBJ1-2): KAGVTQTPRYLIKTRGQQVTLSCSPISGHRSVSWYQQTPGQGLQFLFEYFSETQRNKGNFPGRFSGRQFSNSRSEMNVSTLELGDSALYLCASSLEGYGYTFGSGTRLTVV.

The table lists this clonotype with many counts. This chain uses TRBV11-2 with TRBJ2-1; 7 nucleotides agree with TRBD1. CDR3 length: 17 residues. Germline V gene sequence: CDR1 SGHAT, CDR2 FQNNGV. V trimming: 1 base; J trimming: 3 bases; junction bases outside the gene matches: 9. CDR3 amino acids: CASSLVRGLALYNEQFF. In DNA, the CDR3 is TGTGCCAGCAGCTTAGTAAGGGGGCTAGCTCTCTACAATGAGCAGTTCTTC.

The CDR3 reads CASSYRPTGGGGYTF. As DNA, the CDR3 is TGTGCCAGCAGTTACCGCCCTACAGGGGGCGGCGGCTACACCTTC. V is TRBV6-6 and J is TRBJ1-2; 9 nucleotides agree with TRBD1. Germline V gene lookup returns CDR1 MNHNY and CDR2 SVGAGI (reference sequence). This CDR3 has 15 residues. V gave up 2 bases and J gave up 8 bases; unmatched junction bases: 9.

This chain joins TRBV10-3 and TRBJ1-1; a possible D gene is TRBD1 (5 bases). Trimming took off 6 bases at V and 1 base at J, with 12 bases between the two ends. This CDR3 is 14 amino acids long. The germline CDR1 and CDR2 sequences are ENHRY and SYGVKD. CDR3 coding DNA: TGTGCCATCAGGGCGGGGGAGGAGAACACTGAAGCTTTCTTT. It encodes CAIRAGEENTEAFF.

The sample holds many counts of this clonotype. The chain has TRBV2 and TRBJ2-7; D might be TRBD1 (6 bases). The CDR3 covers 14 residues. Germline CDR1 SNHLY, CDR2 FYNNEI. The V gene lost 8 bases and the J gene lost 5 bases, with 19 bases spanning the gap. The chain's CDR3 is CASESTGYFDEQYF. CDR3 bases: TGTGCCAGCGAGTCGACAGGATATTTTGACGAGCAGTACTTC.

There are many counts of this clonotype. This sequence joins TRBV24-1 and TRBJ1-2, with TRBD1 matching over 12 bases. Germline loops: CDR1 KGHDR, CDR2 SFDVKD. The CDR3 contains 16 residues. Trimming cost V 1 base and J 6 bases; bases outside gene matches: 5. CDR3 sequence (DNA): TGTGCCACCAGTGATTTCGGGACAGGGGGCGACGATGGCTACACCTTC. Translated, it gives CATSDFGTGGDDGYTF.

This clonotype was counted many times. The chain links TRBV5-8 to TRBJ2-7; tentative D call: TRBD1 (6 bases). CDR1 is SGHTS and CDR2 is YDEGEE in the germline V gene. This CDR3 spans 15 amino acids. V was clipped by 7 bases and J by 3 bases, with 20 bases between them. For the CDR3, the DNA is TGTGCCAGCTACTCATTAAGGGGGAGCGGCTACGAGCAGTACTTC. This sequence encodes CASYSLRGSGYEQYF.

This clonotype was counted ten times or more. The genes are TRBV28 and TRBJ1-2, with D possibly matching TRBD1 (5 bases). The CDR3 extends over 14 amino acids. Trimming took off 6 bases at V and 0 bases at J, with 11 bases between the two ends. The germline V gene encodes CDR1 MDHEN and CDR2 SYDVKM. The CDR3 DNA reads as TGTGCCAGCAGCCTGACAGATGCTAACTATGGCTACACCTTC. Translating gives CASSLTDANYGYTF.

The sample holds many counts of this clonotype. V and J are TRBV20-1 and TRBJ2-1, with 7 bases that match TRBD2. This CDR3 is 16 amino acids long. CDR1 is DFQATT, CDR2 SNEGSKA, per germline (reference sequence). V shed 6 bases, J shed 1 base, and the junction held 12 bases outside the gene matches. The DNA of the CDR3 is TGCAGTGCCACCCCCGAGGGGAGGGTATCCTACAATGAGCAGTTCTTC. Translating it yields CSATPEGRVSYNEQFF.